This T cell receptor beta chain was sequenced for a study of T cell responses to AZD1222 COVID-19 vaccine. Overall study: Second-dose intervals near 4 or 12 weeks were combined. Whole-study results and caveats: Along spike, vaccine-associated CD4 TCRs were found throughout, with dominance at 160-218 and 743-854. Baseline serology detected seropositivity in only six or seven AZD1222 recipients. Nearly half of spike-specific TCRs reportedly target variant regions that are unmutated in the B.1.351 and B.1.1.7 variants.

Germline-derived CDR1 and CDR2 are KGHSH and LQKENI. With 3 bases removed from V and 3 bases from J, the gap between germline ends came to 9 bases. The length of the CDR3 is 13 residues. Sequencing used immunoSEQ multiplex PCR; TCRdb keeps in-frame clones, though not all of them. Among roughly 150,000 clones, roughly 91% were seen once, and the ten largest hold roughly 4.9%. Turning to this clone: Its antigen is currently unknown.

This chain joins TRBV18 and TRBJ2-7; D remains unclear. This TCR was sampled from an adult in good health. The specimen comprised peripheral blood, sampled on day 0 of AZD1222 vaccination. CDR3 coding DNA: TGTGCCAGCTCACCTACTGTCAGCTACGAGCAGTACTTC. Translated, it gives CASSPTVSYEQYF.